This record concerns one T cell receptor beta chain sequence. The sample belongs to a study of cytomegalovirus exposure and HLA in healthy donors. There were likely unrecorded immune exposures, though donors were nominally healthy when sampled. The germline gives CDR1 KGHSH, CDR2 LQKENI. Trimming stripped 8 bases from V and 4 bases from J, with 16 bases between. There are 14 residues in the CDR3. It was with 60 Vbeta and 13 Jbeta primers that the PCR ran. Clones were sequenced by immunoSEQ multiplex PCR, and TCRdb holds only the in-frame ones, with some missing. The record lists roughly 35,000 clones, of which the ten most abundant hold about 3.6%.

This clonotype was sampled from a woman aged 40-49 years in good health and CMV-seropositive. Sequencing was carried out using PBMCs. J is TRBJ2-3 and V is TRBV18, with D maybe TRBD1 (6 bases). CDR3 sequence: CASVRNRDPDTQYF. The CDR3 region has the DNA TGTGCCAGCGTGCGAAACAGGGACCCAGATACGCAGTATTTT.